This T cell receptor beta chain is from a study of blood T cell repertoires in COVID-19. Across the study: Whether acute or convalescent, the COVID-19 samples came from the United States, Italy and Spain. T cells, B-cell-depleted T cells, or PBMCs supplied cDNA or gDNA.

Germline V gene data show CDR1 as LGHDT and CDR2 as YNNKEL (reference sequence). The CDR3 is 13 amino acids. V shed 4 bases and J shed 3 bases, with 9 bases lying between them. In the original workflow: By means of reference gene primer amplification, nucleated cell counts were estimated. Repertoires were generated with immunoSEQ multiplex PCR, while TCRdb's copy carries only in-frame clones and drops some. V and J calls and clone size are those listed in that table; D and trimming were worked out from the DNA. The sample shows roughly 260,000 clones, 82% of them seen only once. The chain combines TRBV3-1 (or the pseudogene TRBV3-2) with TRBJ1-2; D gene uncertain. The sample was peripheral blood. This clonotype originated in a woman aged 80 or over with active or convalescent COVID-19. CDR3 sequence (DNA): TGTGCCAGCAGCCTGACTGCCGACTATGGCTACACCTTC. Translating gives CASSLTADYGYTF.